This T cell receptor (beta chain) was identified during a study of cytomegalovirus exposure and HLA in healthy donors. Study in general: Ancestry clustering placed 81% of some 400 genotyped donors in the Caucasian-associated cluster.

Whole-study results and caveats: When analyzed later, a missense DCLRE1C variant was found to be linked to TCR beta V- and J-gene trimming. The study assumed roughly uniform donor sequencing depth for presence/absence analyses.

Comments on this clone: The antigen is not known.

PCR primers comprised 60 Vbeta and 13 Jbeta primers. Profiling relied on immunoSEQ multiplex PCR, and the TCRdb table lists in-frame clones only, not all of them. This sample yields over 90,000 clones, of which 70% to 80% are seen a single time; around 20% belongs to the top ten. Healthy individuals who donated bone marrow served as the donors. The sample comprised PBMCs. The TCR originated in a woman in her sixties or seventies in good health and CMV-seropositive.

CDR3 in amino acids: CATGTRDYEQYF. In nucleotides, the CDR3 is TGTGCCACGGGGACTAGAGACTACGAGCAGTACTTC. The chain links TRBV10-3 to TRBJ2-7, with 8 bases matching TRBD2. The germline V gene has CDR1 ENHRY and CDR2 SYGVKD. The CDR3 runs to 12 residues. V gave up 10 bases and J gave up 3 bases; unmatched junction bases: 5.